The present T cell receptor beta chain was sequenced within a study of blood T cell repertoires in COVID-19. Study in general: Material from acute and convalescent COVID-19 was sourced from the United States, Italy and Spain. T cells, B-cell-depleted T cells, or PBMCs supplied cDNA or gDNA.

In the original processing: Reference gene primers were amplified, and this amplification served to estimate nucleated cell counts. Libraries were prepared by immunoSEQ multiplex PCR; TCRdb keeps only in-frame clonotypes and omits some of them. V, J and clone size reflect that table, while D and trimming were determined from the DNA. The table includes about 400,000 clones, 86% detected once. The CDR3 has 15 amino acids. Germline V CDR1 and CDR2: SGHRS, YFSETQ. The J segment lost 2 bases and the V segment lost 4 bases, leaving 6 bases of the junction unmatched. Enrollment of patients from Seattle took place during active infection, with longitudinal follow-up.

This rearrangement joins TRBV5-1 to TRBJ1-2, with 9 bases matching TRBD1. The material sequenced was peripheral blood. The sequence was obtained from a woman aged 55-75 years with COVID-19, enrolled during active disease. CDR3 sequence: CASSQNRGRNYGYTF. The CDR3 bases are TGCGCCAGCAGCCAGAACAGGGGGCGAAACTATGGCTACACCTTC.